These T cell receptor beta chains were read from a single sample in a study of T cells expressing NK-cell markers. TCRdb re-analyzed the 5' RACE reads; it lists each CDR3 protein once, without DNA. Across hundreds of thousands of distinct CDR3 sequences, the top ten clones capture around 5.2% of the sample. The specimen was blood T cells: a sorted CD56 or NKG2C T cell subset, CD4+ or CD8+ T cells, or bulk PBMC T cells (not recorded which). The receptor set was obtained from a man aged 18 to 69 in good health. CDR3s include the opening cysteine and the closing phenylalanine or tryptophan. Each record gives: CDR3 protein, V gene, J gene.

CDR3aa: CASSLRTSGGTSTDTQYF; v_gene: TRBV6-1; j_gene: TRBJ2-3
CDR3aa: CSTARAQETQYF; v_gene: TRBV29-1; j_gene: TRBJ2-5
CDR3aa: CSARDRTGLMVLSVAFF; v_gene: TRBV20-1; j_gene: TRBJ1-1
CDR3aa: CASSLQVTGDTYEQYF; v_gene: TRBV5-1; j_gene: TRBJ2-7
CDR3aa: CASSARRGPQPLHF; v_gene: TRBV12-3/TRBV12-4; j_gene: TRBJ1-6
CDR3aa: CASSIARASGANVLTF; v_gene: TRBV19; j_gene: TRBJ2-6
CDR3aa: CASSQDQRGGSNGYTF; v_gene: TRBV3-1; j_gene: TRBJ1-2
CDR3aa: CASRRTSGVPYNEQFF; v_gene: TRBV19; j_gene: TRBJ2-1
CDR3aa: CASKGASGTGIAGELFF; v_gene: TRBV6-1; j_gene: TRBJ2-2
CDR3aa: CASSLGITYEQYF; v_gene: TRBV4-1; j_gene: TRBJ2-7
CDR3aa: CASSQPQGPLDEQFF; v_gene: TRBV14; j_gene: TRBJ2-1
CDR3aa: CASSLRLSYNSPLHF; v_gene: TRBV28; j_gene: TRBJ1-6
CDR3aa: CASGGGSFGTEAFF; v_gene: TRBV7-6; j_gene: TRBJ1-1
CDR3aa: CASSSTSYNEQFF; v_gene: TRBV7-3; j_gene: TRBJ2-1
CDR3aa: CSVASVGGLEYF; v_gene: TRBV20-1; j_gene: TRBJ2-7
CDR3aa: CASSLSGLRNIQYF; v_gene: TRBV12-3/TRBV12-4; j_gene: TRBJ2-4
CDR3aa: CASSKVAGSKWHWWSYNEQFF; v_gene: TRBV21-1; j_gene: TRBJ2-1
CDR3aa: CASSFWQGYGEQFF; v_gene: TRBV27; j_gene: TRBJ2-1
CDR3aa: CASSLADGVGETQYF; v_gene: TRBV7-7; j_gene: TRBJ2-5
CDR3aa: CSATLAGGPTGNEQFF; v_gene: TRBV20-1; j_gene: TRBJ2-1
CDR3aa: CASSLTGSTGELFF; v_gene: TRBV18; j_gene: TRBJ2-2
CDR3aa: CSAGIGTGGYGYTF; v_gene: TRBV20-1; j_gene: TRBJ1-2
CDR3aa: CATSSSGYGYTF; v_gene: TRBV15; j_gene: TRBJ1-2
CDR3aa: CASSLAGVAYGYTF; v_gene: TRBV5-8; j_gene: TRBJ1-2
CDR3aa: CAISEQRPGRGTEAFF; v_gene: TRBV10-3; j_gene: TRBJ1-1
CDR3aa: CASSPSGVNTEAFF; v_gene: TRBV18; j_gene: TRBJ1-1
CDR3aa: CASSLNRGTDGYTF; v_gene: TRBV7-8; j_gene: TRBJ1-2
CDR3aa: CASSPLSRADSYEQYF; v_gene: TRBV18; j_gene: TRBJ2-7
CDR3aa: CASSGRDRGYNEQFF; v_gene: TRBV27; j_gene: TRBJ2-1
CDR3aa: CASSSEGAGSGGYTF; v_gene: TRBV11-2; j_gene: TRBJ1-2
CDR3aa: CASSTHRGGITEAFF; v_gene: TRBV12-3/TRBV12-4; j_gene: TRBJ1-1
CDR3aa: CSARGGGSTYNSPLHF; v_gene: TRBV20-1; j_gene: TRBJ1-6
CDR3aa: CASRRDRALSGYF; v_gene: TRBV6-6; j_gene: TRBJ1-3
CDR3aa: CASSLSSGGGGADTQYF; v_gene: TRBV7-2; j_gene: TRBJ2-3
CDR3aa: CSARRVAGSTDTQYF; v_gene: TRBV20-1; j_gene: TRBJ2-3
CDR3aa: CASSLGRGTYYEQYF; v_gene: TRBV7-7; j_gene: TRBJ2-7
CDR3aa: CASSNDRENTEAFF; v_gene: TRBV5-4; j_gene: TRBJ1-1
CDR3aa: CASTTILNGPVSYEQYF; v_gene: TRBV2; j_gene: TRBJ2-7
CDR3aa: CASSDPRTGGYGYTF; v_gene: TRBV2; j_gene: TRBJ1-2
CDR3aa: CAIRGATNEKLFF; v_gene: TRBV10-3; j_gene: TRBJ1-4
CDR3aa: CASRNQGAGETQYF; v_gene: TRBV12-3/TRBV12-4; j_gene: TRBJ2-5